The rows below give T cell receptor beta chains drawn from one sample of a study of tumor and adjacent non-tumor tissue in lung cancer. TCRdb itself ran the multiplex PCR reads through MiXCR, one entry per CDR3 protein. The repertoire has approximately 130,000 distinct CDR3 sequences, about 66% of them found once; the top ten carry roughly 13%. Sequencing input: lung tumor tissue. Receptor source: a man aged 25-45 years with non-small cell lung cancer. The conserved cysteine and the conserved F or W are not part of the CDR3 here. A D gene is named only where the DNA matches it firmly. Clone size, where shown, is once, few, many, or a class for clones that have expanded.

D gene: TRBD1; V gene: TRBV7-8; clone size: NA; CDR3 protein: VSSLSGGNEQY
D gene: NA; V gene: TRBV12-3/TRBV12-4; clone size: NA; CDR3 protein: ASSLRLPPYDQN
D gene: NA; V gene: TRBV20-1; clone size: NA; CDR3 protein: NAIPIPGQRVVNTEAF
D gene: TRBD2; V gene: TRBV20-1; clone size: NA; CDR3 protein: STRSDWREMDTQY
D gene: NA; V gene: TRBV6-5; clone size: many; CDR3 protein: ASSYVVTDTQY
D gene: NA; V gene: TRBV12-3/TRBV12-4; clone size: NA; CDR3 protein: ASSLLGPESYNEQF
D gene: NA; V gene: TRBV12-3/TRBV12-4; clone size: NA; CDR3 protein: ASSSRDTASQETQY
D gene: NA; V gene: TRBV11-2; clone size: NA; CDR3 protein: TSSLDSWAVAYNEQF
D gene: NA; V gene: TRBV4-1; clone size: medium-sized; CDR3 protein: ASSPPRVSTYEQY
D gene: TRBD2; V gene: TRBV5-1; clone size: few; CDR3 protein: ASSFGLATDTQY
D gene: NA; V gene: TRBV6-5; clone size: once; CDR3 protein: ASSHSINTNYSYT
D gene: TRBD2; V gene: TRBV7-8; clone size: NA; CDR3 protein: ANKPRTSGIPDAQY
D gene: NA; V gene: TRBV20-1; clone size: many; CDR3 protein: SASPPGGHNEQF
D gene: TRBD2; V gene: TRBV10-3; clone size: NA; CDR3 protein: AISGIAGDYDEQF
D gene: NA; V gene: TRBV6-9; clone size: NA; CDR3 protein: ASSYHWAGSGTNALT
D gene: NA; V gene: TRBV11-3; clone size: many; CDR3 protein: ASSLGQSSYNEQF
D gene: TRBD1; V gene: TRBV6-2/TRBV6-3; clone size: NA; CDR3 protein: TSSYSGTGEYERY
D gene: NA; V gene: TRBV5-1; clone size: NA; CDR3 protein: ASSLEVPSYEQY
D gene: TRBD2; V gene: TRBV7-9; clone size: NA; CDR3 protein: ACSLDWTSGGVETQY
D gene: TRBD2; V gene: TRBV20-1; clone size: NA; CDR3 protein: GARDGTSGRKTDTQY
D gene: NA; V gene: TRBV28; clone size: NA; CDR3 protein: ASSLSAVSCSYKQY
D gene: NA; V gene: TRBV11-2; clone size: many; CDR3 protein: ASSEGHKETQY
D gene: NA; V gene: TRBV4-2; clone size: once; CDR3 protein: ANGQEVAGQYDYT
D gene: NA; V gene: TRBV29-1; clone size: NA; CDR3 protein: SVDRDTAPFDGYT
D gene: NA; V gene: TRBV11-2; clone size: NA; CDR3 protein: ASSIGPNTGELF
D gene: TRBD1; V gene: TRBV12-3/TRBV12-4; clone size: NA; CDR3 protein: ASSLQGLGTEAF
D gene: NA; V gene: TRBV29-1; clone size: many; CDR3 protein: SVAGGAGAEAF
D gene: NA; V gene: TRBV11-3; clone size: once; CDR3 protein: VSSLREVDGYT
D gene: NA; V gene: TRBV12-3/TRBV12-4; clone size: many; CDR3 protein: ASRGPGEEKLF
D gene: NA; V gene: TRBV5-1; clone size: NA; CDR3 protein: ANSVGGSSNEQF
D gene: NA; V gene: TRBV20-1; clone size: NA; CDR3 protein: SASQGQGWTEAF
D gene: TRBD1; V gene: TRBV11-3; clone size: many; CDR3 protein: ASNRQGGTVTDTQY